The next 11 T cell receptor beta chains were all read from a single sample in a study of T cells in localized non-small cell lung cancer. TCRdb's table, derived via immunoSEQ multiplex PCR, lists solely in-frame clones and lacks some. The sample has about 22,000 clones; approximately 84% are singletons. Source: peripheral blood, taken before any cancer treatment. The receptor set was obtained from a man between 40 and 69 years old with stage I lung adenocarcinoma.

This rearrangement joins TRBV7-3 to TRBJ2-6; perhaps TRBD1 as D (6 bases). The CDR3 extends over 15 amino acids. V gave up 5 bases and J gave up 4 bases, with 12 bases separating them. Looked up from germline, CDR1 is SGHTA and CDR2 is FQGTGA. CDR3 nucleotide sequence: TGTGCCAGCAGCCTACAGGGAACCGGGGCCAACGTCCTGACTTTC. This translates into CASSLQGTGANVLTF.

The chain links TRBV4-2 to TRBJ1-4; unclear D gene. The germline V gene encodes CDR1 LGHNA and CDR2 YNFKEQ. CDR3 length: 12 residues. The ends were cut back, 4 bases at V and 4 bases at J, with 4 bases in the middle. The CDR3 region has the DNA TGTGCCAGCAGCCCACTTAATGAAAAACTGTTTTTT. Translated: CASSPLNEKLFF.

The rearrangement joins TRBV2 to TRBJ2-2, with D unclear. Germline V lookup: CDR1 SNHLY, CDR2 FYNNEI. This CDR3 is 11 amino acids long. With 7 bases removed from V and 7 bases from J, the gap between germline ends came to 7 bases. The CDR3 is CASTKSGELFF. As DNA, the CDR3 is TGTGCCAGCACCAAGAGCGGGGAGCTGTTTTTT.

The chain links TRBV23-1 to TRBJ2-7; 9 nucleotides line up with TRBD1. TRBV23-1 falls under the ORF class, with uncertain function. The CDR3 totals 15 residues. V lost 8 bases to trimming and J lost 2 bases; unmatched junction nucleotides: 10. The DNA of the CDR3 is TGCGCCAGCGGAGCTCGGGACAGGGTAACCTACGAGCAGTACTTC. This encodes CASGARDRVTYEQYF.

This rearrangement joins TRBV7-3 to TRBJ2-7; 7 bases fit TRBD1. The CDR3 has 15 residues. After removal of 3 bases from V and 4 bases from J, the junction contained 9 bases not matched to a gene. CDR1 and CDR2 from the germline V gene are SGHTA and FQGTGA. CDR3 DNA: TGTGCCAGCAGCTTGTACAGGGGTCAAATGTACGAGCAGTACTTC. Translated: CASSLYRGQMYEQYF.

The genes are TRBV18 and TRBJ1-4, with D possibly being TRBD1 (6 bases). The V end lost 5 bases, the J end lost 1 base, and 11 bases lay between the germline ends. The germline V gene has CDR1 KGHSH and CDR2 LQKENI. This CDR3 region has 15 residues. The DNA for the CDR3 is TGTGCCAGCTCAAGGACAGAGAAAACTAATGAAAAACTGTTTTTT. Translating gives CASSRTEKTNEKLFF.

This clone has a handful of counts. The chain employs TRBV5-1 and TRBJ1-5; 8 bases fit TRBD1. The CDR3 has 14 amino acids. V was pared by 4 bases and J by 7 bases, with 7 bases of the junction left unmatched. The germline V gene has CDR1 SGHRS and CDR2 YFSETQ. The CDR3 bases are TGCGCCAGCAGCGCACAGGGGGGGGACCAGCCCCAGCATTTT. Translated: CASSAQGGDQPQHF.

The chain combines TRBV4-3 with TRBJ2-3, with D maybe TRBD1 (5 bases). Germline V gene lookup returns CDR1 LGHNA and CDR2 YSLEER. V shed 1 base and J shed 6 bases, with 11 bases lying between them. The CDR3 is 14 residues long. The CDR3 protein is CASSQGGPGDTQYF. The CDR3 bases are TGCGCCAGCAGCCAAGGGGGCCCCGGGGATACGCAGTATTTT.

On this clone itself: At one end, the junction sequence differs from germline, possibly due to a read error. The V gene is TRBV29-1, the J gene TRBJ2-7; 9 bases agree with TRBD1. Germline lookup yields CDR1 SQVTM and CDR2 ANQGSEA. This CDR3 is built from 14 residues. CDR3 coding DNA: TGCAGCGTTCAAGAGGGGACAGGGACCTACGAGCAGTACTTC. Its protein product is CSVQEGTGTYEQYF.

The rearrangement links TRBV28 to TRBJ2-5; 10 bases are a match to TRBD2. The CDR3 contains 15 residues. Germline CDR1 MDHEN, CDR2 SYDVKM. V shed 6 bases and J 4 bases; nucleotides not matched to a gene: 8. The CDR3 spells CASSLSGGASETQYF. The CDR3 DNA is TGTGCCAGCAGCTTGAGCGGGGGGGCCTCAGAGACCCAGTACTTC.

The V gene is TRBV2, the J gene TRBJ1-2; D remains unclear. Germline values: CDR1 SNHLY, CDR2 FYNNEI. The CDR3 has 13 residues. V lost 4 bases, J lost 6 bases, and 12 bases lay in between. For the CDR3, the DNA is TGTGCCAGCAGTGTCTTACGGGAAAATGGCTACACCTTC. Amino acid sequence: CASSVLRENGYTF.